This TCR beta chain was obtained from a study of blood T cell repertoires in COVID-19. Overall study: The United States, Italy and Spain supplied acute and convalescent COVID-19 samples.

In the original analysis: It was from reference gene primer amplification that nucleated cell counts were estimated. Using immunoSEQ multiplex PCR, the repertoire was profiled, and TCRdb retains in-frame clones only, with some absent. Clone size and the V and J calls come from that table; the DNA yielded D and trimming. The sample holds 200,000 to 250,000 clones, about 85% seen once. The length of the CDR3 is 14 residues. Germline loops: CDR1 LNHDA, CDR2 SQIVND (reference sequence). Trimming shortened V by 5 bases and J by 0 bases, and 10 bases separated the two germline ends. The TCR comes from a man aged 40-50 years with acute or convalescent COVID-19. The sequencing sample was made of peripheral blood. The chain recombines TRBV19 with TRBJ1-1; the D gene is possibly TRBD1 (5 bases). The CDR3: CASSPLTVNTEAFF. Written as DNA, the CDR3 is TGTGCCAGTAGTCCCTTGACAGTGAACACTGAAGCTTTCTTT.